This passage covers 20 T cell receptor beta chains from one sample sequenced in a study of cytomegalovirus exposure and HLA in healthy donors. The PCR contained 60 Vbeta and 13 Jbeta primers. Some clones are missing from TCRdb's copy, which holds only in-frame ones; the method was immunoSEQ multiplex PCR. The repertoire includes approximately 220,000 clones, about 80% of them detected once, and roughly a sixth sits in the top ten. The specimen was PBMCs. The receptors were gathered from a man in his forties in good health and CMV-seronegative.

V is TRBV25-1 and J is TRBJ2-1; tentatively, D is TRBD1 (6 bases). The germline gives CDR1 MGHDK, CDR2 SYGVNS. Trimming cost V 3 bases and J 5 bases, with 20 bases left between them. There are 17 residues in the CDR3. CDR3 DNA sequence: TGTGCCAGCAGTGATCCTGGGGCAGGGACAACCGACAATGAGCAGTTCTTC. It codes for CASSDPGAGTTDNEQFF.

The chain couples TRBV7-3 to TRBJ2-2, with 9 bases lining up with TRBD2. This CDR3 has 15 residues. V lost 5 bases, J lost 7 bases, and 8 bases stayed unmatched. Per the germline V gene, CDR1 is SGHTA and CDR2 is FQGTGA. CDR3: CASSPLAGAGGELFF. Here the CDR3 DNA reads TGTGCCAGCAGCCCTTTAGCGGGAGCTGGCGGGGAGCTGTTTTTT. Combining the CDR3 with reference TRBV7-3 and TRBJ2-2 gives the whole variable domain GAGVSQTPSNKVTEKGKYVELRCDPISGHTALYWYRQSLGQGPEFLIYFQGTGAADDSGLPNDRFFAVRPEGSVSTLKIQRTERGDSAVYLCASSPLAGAGGELFFGEGSRLTVL.

The chain is built from TRBV6-5 and TRBJ1-1, with D possibly matching TRBD1 (5 bases). Trimming removed 4 bases at V and 6 bases at J, with 9 bases between. CDR1 and CDR2 from the germline V gene are MNHEY and SVGAGI. This CDR3 region has 12 residues. The chain's CDR3 is CASSSPGAEAFF. The CDR3 DNA follows: TGTGCCAGCAGTTCCCCGGGGGCTGAAGCTTTCTTT.

In this sample, this clone turned up once. The V call is TRBV10-3, the J call TRBJ2-2; TRBD1 matches 7 bases. CDR1 is ENHRY and CDR2 is SYGVKD in the germline V gene. Trimming at V came to 7 bases and at J to 3 bases, leaving 5 bases not matched to a gene. There are 14 residues in the CDR3. CDR3 sequence (DNA): TGTGCCATCAAGGGTGGGACAGACACCGGGGAGCTGTTTTTT. Encoded protein: CAIKGGTDTGELFF.

The chain recombines TRBV27 with TRBJ1-5; a possible D gene is TRBD1 (5 bases). Germline CDR1 MNHEY, CDR2 SMNVEV (reference sequence). The CDR3 covers 15 residues. Trimming took off 4 bases at V and 9 bases at J, with 19 bases between the two ends. Written as DNA, the CDR3 is TGTGCCAGCAGTTCGTTGCCAGGGCATCCTGGGCCCCAGCATTTT. Translated: CASSSLPGHPGPQHF.

This clone was observed once. This chain links TRBV6-1 with TRBJ2-7; D might be TRBD2 (5 bases). The CDR3 runs 10 residues. The V gene lost 4 bases and the J gene lost 7 bases, with 5 bases spanning the gap. In germline, CDR1 is MNHNS, CDR2 SASEGT. In DNA form, the CDR3 reads TGTGCCAGCAGTGGGAGGGAGCAGTACTTC. Protein sequence: CASSGREQYF.

J is TRBJ1-1 and V is TRBV7-9; 7 nucleotides agree with TRBD1. Per the germline V gene, CDR1 is SEHNR and CDR2 is FQNEAQ (reference sequence). The junction had 5 bases not matched to a gene; V was cut back by 1 base and J by 3 bases. The CDR3 is 15 residues long. This chain's CDR3 is CASSLGQGVYTEAFF. Written as DNA, the CDR3 is TGTGCCAGCAGCTTAGGACAGGGAGTGTACACTGAAGCTTTCTTT.

The chain's CDR3 is CASSPSGGTDTQYF. DNA for the CDR3: TGTGCCAGCAGCCCTTCGGGAGGGACAGATACGCAGTATTTT. V gene TRBV7-9 combines with J gene TRBJ2-3; TRBD2 matches at 8 bases. V shed 5 bases, J shed 3 bases, and the junction held 4 bases outside the gene matches. The CDR3 has 14 amino acids. CDR1 SEHNR and CDR2 FQNEAQ come from the germline V gene (reference sequence).

The chain combines TRBV6-6 with TRBJ1-5; D possibly corresponds to TRBD1 (5 bases). Deletions cut 5 bases from V and 4 bases from J, with 9 bases between. CDR1 and CDR2 (germline): MNHNY, SVGAGI (reference sequence). This CDR3 is built from 13 residues. CDR3 coding DNA: TGTGCCAGCAGTGGGGGGAAAAATCAGCCCCAGCATTTT. Translation: CASSGGKNQPQHF.

This clone came up once. Other DNA sequences from this sample encode an identical CDR3 as well. The chain uses TRBV7-9 and TRBJ2-3, with TRBD2 matching over 9 bases. Germline lookup yields CDR1 SEHNR and CDR2 FQNEAQ (reference sequence). The CDR3 has 15 residues. V was clipped by 3 bases and J by 0 bases; unmatched bases: 1. CDR3 sequence (DNA): TGTGCCAGCAGCTTTCTAGCGGGGAGCACAGATACGCAGTATTTT. It yields the protein CASSFLAGSTDTQYF. Full variable domain (outside the CDR3, taken from reference TRBV7-9 and TRBJ2-3): DTGVSQNPRHKITKRGQNVTFRCDPISEHNRLYWYRQTLGQGPEFLTYFQNEAQLEKSRLLSDRFSAERPKGSFSTLEIQRTEQGDSAMYLCASSFLAGSTDTQYFGPGTRLTVL.

V usage is TRBV30 and J usage is TRBJ2-2; D is perhaps TRBD1 (6 bases). V shed 5 bases and J shed 4 bases, with 14 bases lying between them. The germline V gene has CDR1 GTSNPN and CDR2 SVGIG (reference sequence). CDR3 size: 14 residues. The CDR3 here is CAWCRQDFTGELFF. In DNA form, the CDR3 reads TGTGCCTGGTGCCGACAGGACTTCACCGGGGAGCTGTTTTTT.

J is TRBJ1-2 and V is TRBV7-9; no clear D. Deletions cut 1 base from V and 10 bases from J, with 10 bases between. Per germline, CDR1 SEHNR and CDR2 FQNEAQ (reference sequence). The CDR3 consists of 12 residues. CDR3 sequence reads: CASSLDLGDYTF. The CDR3, as DNA: TGTGCCAGCAGCTTAGACCTCGGAGACTACACCTTC.

This clone showed up just once. The rearrangement uses TRBV4-1 and TRBJ1-2, with TRBD1 as a possible D gene (5 bases). Germline V gene data show CDR1 as MGHRA and CDR2 as YSYEKL. The germline V and J ends were trimmed by 3 bases and 4 bases, with 18 bases remaining between them. The CDR3 contains 16 residues. Here the CDR3 DNA reads TGCGCCAGCAGCCAGCCCAGGGATGACGGCCGCTATGGCTACACCTTC. Its translation is CASSQPRDDGRYGYTF.

The CDR3 region has the DNA TGTGCCACCAGCTTCGGACAGGGCATAGATACGCAGTATTTT. Translation gives CATSFGQGIDTQYF. The chain couples TRBV15 to TRBJ2-3, with 8 positions matching TRBD1. After removal of 5 bases from V and 5 bases from J, the junction contained 6 bases not matched to a gene. Germline V gene data show CDR1 as LNHNV and CDR2 as YYDKDF (reference sequence). The length of the CDR3 is 14 residues.

This clone turned up a few times. The chain links TRBV2 to TRBJ1-1, with D perhaps TRBD1 (6 bases). The CDR3 is 14 amino acids. Germline V gene data show CDR1 as SNHLY and CDR2 as FYNNEI. Trimming took 9 bases from V and 4 from J, leaving 18 bases between them. For the CDR3, the DNA is TGTGCCAGTGGACGTCAGGGGTTAGGCACTGAAGCTTTCTTT. Protein: CASGRQGLGTEAFF.

The chain combines TRBV19 with TRBJ1-1; D ambiguous. The CDR3 length is 14 residues. Germline CDR1 is LNHDA and CDR2 is SQIVND (reference sequence). Trimming took off 6 bases at V and 1 base at J, with 12 bases between the two ends. The CDR3: CASSPSGGNTEAFF. CDR3 sequence (DNA): TGTGCCAGTAGCCCCTCCGGCGGGAACACTGAAGCTTTCTTT.

The V call is TRBV30, the J call TRBJ2-5, with 10 bases fitting TRBD1. Trimming at V came to 1 base and at J to 4 bases, leaving 9 bases not matched to a gene. Germline V lookup: CDR1 GTSNPN, CDR2 SVGIG (reference sequence). This CDR3 contains 16 residues. Here the CDR3 reads CAWSGEGQGFGETQYF. The CDR3 region has the DNA TGTGCCTGGAGTGGAGAGGGACAGGGGTTTGGAGAGACCCAGTACTTC.

The chain has TRBV21-1 and TRBJ1-2. TRBV21-1 is described as a pseudogene. The CDR3 is 14 residues long. CDR3 nucleotides: TGTGCCAGCAGCAAAAAGGGGAGGGGGTATGGCTACACCTTC. Translation: CASSKKGRGYGYTF.

J is TRBJ1-2 and V is TRBV7-2, with D maybe TRBD1 (6 bases). CDR3 size: 16 residues. V was shortened by 4 bases and J by 5 bases, with 20 bases between the two germline ends. CDR1 SGHTA and CDR2 FQGNSA come from the germline V gene. The CDR3 reads CASSSETGRGIYGYTF. The CDR3 DNA reads as TGTGCCAGCAGCTCGGAAACAGGGCGGGGGATATATGGCTACACCTTC.

The chain links TRBV27 to TRBJ2-5; a possible D gene is TRBD1 (5 bases). The CDR3 covers 13 residues. Per germline, CDR1 MNHEY and CDR2 SMNVEV (reference sequence). The V end was cut by 8 bases, the J end by 2 bases, with 12 bases between. DNA for the CDR3: TGTGCCAGCTGCGCAGGGTTTCAAGAGACCCAGTACTTC. Encoded protein: CASCAGFQETQYF.